A single sample gave rise to the 28 T cell receptor beta chains below, sequenced in a study of T cells after yellow fever vaccination. Via MiXCR, TCRdb re-called the 5' RACE reads, giving one row per CDR3 protein. This table holds 250,000 or so distinct CDR3 sequences, more than 3.5% found once. The sequencing used PBMCs, collected 15 days after the yellow fever booster vaccination. The receptors derive from a man aged 18 to 30 who received the YFV17D yellow fever vaccine.

This clonotype was detected many times. This sequence joins TRBV5-1 and TRBJ2-2, with unresolved D. CDR3 length equals 11 residues. CDR1 SGHRS and CDR2 YFSETQ come from the germline V gene. The ends were cut back, 4 bases at V and 7 bases at J, with 5 bases in the middle. CDR3: CASSLDGELFF. Here the CDR3 DNA reads TGCGCCAGCAGCCTTGACGGGGAGCTGTTTTTT.

This clonotype was seen only a few times. The J gene is TRBJ2-1, the V gene TRBV7-8; TRBD2 matches at 13 bases. The ends lost 3 bases at V and 7 bases at J; junction bases unmatched: 9. The CDR3 covers 17 residues. From germline, CDR1 is SGHVS and CDR2 FQNEAQ. The DNA of the CDR3 is TGTGCCAGCAGCTTCACCGGGACTAGCGGGGTACTAAATGAGCAGTTCTTC. It encodes CASSFTGTSGVLNEQFF.

The table lists this clonotype with many counts. V gene TRBV7-9 combines with J gene TRBJ2-4; D remains ambiguous. Germline V gene lookup returns CDR1 SEHNR and CDR2 FQNEAQ (reference sequence). Trimming removed 4 bases from V and 0 bases from J, with 25 bases in between. The CDR3 has 20 amino acids. CDR3 coding DNA: TGTGCCAGCAGCTCCACTCCGGACGCCCCCCTTTTTCTAGCCAAAAACATTCAGTACTTC. It encodes CASSSTPDAPLFLAKNIQYF.

This clonotype was detected ten times or more. The J gene is TRBJ1-5, the V gene TRBV7-6, with D unresolved. The CDR3 extends over 11 amino acids. V was pared by 10 bases and J by 6 bases, with 10 bases between. Germline V gene lookup returns CDR1 SGHVS and CDR2 FNYEAQ. CDR3 in DNA: TGTGCCAACCTACCCTTTCAGCCCCAGCATTTT. It codes for CANLPFQPQHF.

In its sample, this clonotype was seen many times. The V gene is TRBV29-1, the J gene TRBJ2-7; no clear D. Deletions cut 7 bases from V and 2 bases from J, with 15 bases between. In germline, CDR1 is SQVTM, CDR2 ANQGSEA. This CDR3 has 13 amino acids. The DNA of the CDR3 is TGCAGCGGACACTGGGCAGGTGCCTACGAGCAGTACTTC. It specifies CSGHWAGAYEQYF.

This clonotype was recorded at least ten times. This chain uses TRBV3-1 with TRBJ2-5; no reliable D call. The germline V gene has CDR1 LGHDT and CDR2 YNNKEL (reference sequence). V was cut by 6 bases and J by 3 bases, with 8 bases left in between. The CDR3 consists of 12 residues. CDR3 region: CASSPEEETQYF. Here the CDR3 DNA reads TGTGCCAGCAGTCCAGAAGAAGAGACCCAGTACTTC.

Ten or more counts support this clonotype. V is TRBV5-1 and J is TRBJ1-1; no definite D call. The CDR3 runs 14 residues. Germline CDR1 SGHRS, CDR2 YFSETQ. Between the trimmed V and J ends, which lost 2 bases and 1 base, there was a span of 9 bases. The DNA of the CDR3 is TGCGCCAGCAGCTTCGGGTCCGGGAACACTGAAGCTTTCTTT. Its translation is CASSFGSGNTEAFF.

This clonotype showed up many times. The V gene is TRBV5-5, the J gene TRBJ2-2; D perhaps matches TRBD2 (5 bases). CDR3 length equals 14 residues. From germline, CDR1 is SGHKS and CDR2 YYEKEE (reference sequence). With 5 bases removed from V and 7 bases from J, the gap between germline ends came to 15 bases. The CDR3 DNA sequence: TGTGCCAGCAGTAGTCCGGGGTACGGCGGGGAGCTGTTTTTT. Its translation is CASSSPGYGGELFF.

This clonotype came up a few times. CDR3 sequence (DNA): TGTGCCTGGACCCGCGGGGTAGCGGGGGGGCCGGATACGCAGTATTTT. Residues: CAWTRGVAGGPDTQYF. The gene calls are TRBV30 and TRBJ2-3; 11 bases fit TRBD2. After removal of 4 bases from V and 6 bases from J, the junction contained 12 bases not matched to a gene. The germline V gene encodes CDR1 GTSNPN and CDR2 SVGIG (reference sequence). The CDR3 spans 16 residues.

This clonotype was recorded many times. V usage is TRBV5-6 and J usage is TRBJ2-2; no clear D. This CDR3 comprises 14 residues. The V end was cut by 4 bases, the J end by 1 base, with 8 bases between. The germline V gene has CDR1 SGHDT and CDR2 YYEEEE. In nucleotides, the CDR3 is TGTGCCAGCAGCCCCGGCGGGAACACCGGGGAGCTGTTTTTT. The encoded protein is CASSPGGNTGELFF.

This clonotype was counted ten times or more. This CDR3 is CASSHSNTQYF. The CDR3 DNA reads TGTGCCAGCAGCCACTCGAATACGCAGTATTTT. The chain links TRBV3-1 to TRBJ2-3, with no clear D. This CDR3 has 11 amino acids. Germline lookup yields CDR1 LGHDT and CDR2 YNNKEL (reference sequence). V was clipped by 3 bases and J by 7 bases, with 5 bases between them.

This clonotype was observed a few times. The rearrangement joins TRBV7-6 to TRBJ1-1; D not certain. V lost 4 bases to trimming and J lost 0 bases, with 12 bases between them. Germline assignment: CDR1 SGHVS and CDR2 FNYEAQ. The CDR3 runs to 15 residues. The CDR3 DNA sequence: TGTGCCAGCAGCTCAGCCCGAGGAGTGAACACTGAAGCTTTCTTT. Translated: CASSSARGVNTEAFF.

The sample holds many counts of this clonotype. The gene calls are TRBV5-1 and TRBJ2-3, with D maybe TRBD1 (5 bases). Deletions cut 0 bases from V and 6 bases from J, with 8 bases between. Per germline, CDR1 SGHRS and CDR2 YFSETQ. This CDR3 spans 13 amino acids. CDR3 nucleotides: TGCGCCAGCAGCTTGGCAGGGTTGGATACGCAGTATTTT. The encoded protein is CASSLAGLDTQYF. The variable domain in full, completed from reference TRBV5-1 and TRBJ2-3, reads KAGVTQTPRYLIKTRGQQVTLSCSPISGHRSVSWYQQTPGQGLQFLFEYFSETQRNKGNFPGRFSGRQFSNSRSEMNVSTLELGDSALYLCASSLAGLDTQYFGPGTRLTVL.

This clonotype was detected ten times or more. This chain connects TRBV5-1 to TRBJ1-1, with 8 bases that match TRBD1. Per germline, CDR1 SGHRS and CDR2 YFSETQ. There are 15 residues in the CDR3. The V and J ends lost 2 bases and 4 bases, in that order; junction bases with no gene match: 7. CDR3 bases: TGCGCCAGCAGCTTCTCCGGGACAGGAGGCACTGAAGCTTTCTTT. Residues: CASSFSGTGGTEAFF.

This clonotype was seen ten or more times. This sequence joins TRBV12-3 or TRBV12-4 and TRBJ1-1; the D is unclear. The CDR3 extends over 19 amino acids. Trimming cost V 2 bases and J 0 bases, with 22 bases left between them. The CDR3 reads CASSLIGYSRIRVNTEAFF. CDR3 in DNA: TGTGCCAGCAGTTTAATCGGCTACTCGAGAATCCGGGTGAACACTGAAGCTTTCTTT.

This clonotype has a count of ten or more. The rearrangement joins TRBV12-3 or TRBV12-4 to TRBJ2-5; no clear D. The V and J ends lost 5 bases and 7 bases respectively, with 11 bases between them. The CDR3 runs to 12 residues. The CDR3 reads CASSPNSGTQYF. The CDR3 DNA reads TGTGCCAGCAGTCCGAACTCGGGGACCCAGTACTTC.

This clonotype was detected many times. The chain uses TRBV4-1 and TRBJ2-4, with D hard to call. V gave up 1 base and J gave up 7 bases, with 14 bases separating them. CDR1 MGHRA and CDR2 YSYEKL come from the germline V gene. The CDR3 covers 15 residues. CDR3 sequence: CASSQVGGGLNIQYF. The CDR3 DNA reads as TGCGCCAGCAGCCAAGTCGGTGGCGGTCTGAACATTCAGTACTTC.

This clonotype was seen ten or more times. The gene calls are TRBV12-3 or TRBV12-4 and TRBJ2-2; D possibly corresponds to TRBD1 (5 bases). The CDR3 consists of 15 residues. Trimming stripped 3 bases from V and 6 bases from J, with 14 bases between. This CDR3 reads CASSLGQGEAGELFF. The CDR3, as DNA: TGTGCCAGCAGTTTGGGGCAGGGTGAGGCCGGGGAGCTGTTTTTT.

This clonotype was detected many times. This chain connects TRBV29-1 to TRBJ2-5, with D possibly being TRBD1 or TRBD2 (6 bases each). The CDR3 consists of 14 residues. Germline lookup yields CDR1 SQVTM and CDR2 ANQGSEA. The V end was cut by 4 bases, the J end by 0 bases, with 12 bases between. The CDR3 DNA follows: TGCAGCGTTGCGGGGGCTTCTTACCAAGAGACCCAGTACTTC. Its protein product is CSVAGASYQETQYF. Using reference TRBV29-1 and TRBJ2-5 for the parts outside the CDR3, the full variable domain is SAVISQKPSRDICQRGTSLTIQCQVDSQVTMMFWYRQQPGQSLTLIATANQGSEATYESGFVIDKFPISRPNLTFSTLTVSNMSPEDSSIYLCSVAGASYQETQYFGPGTRLLVL.

This clonotype was counted ten times or more. The chain couples TRBV20-1 to TRBJ2-7; D not certain. The CDR3 spans 14 residues. Trimming removed 6 bases from V and 3 bases from J, with 18 bases in between. CDR1 and CDR2 (germline): DFQATT, SNEGSKA (reference sequence). CDR3 coding DNA: TGCAGTGCGATCCGCCCGGCCACAGACTACGAGCAGTACTTC. Amino acids: CSAIRPATDYEQYF.

In its sample, this clonotype was seen many times. The chain has TRBV18 and TRBJ1-1, with 11 bases lining up with TRBD1. The CDR3 is made up of 16 amino acids. CDR1 is KGHSH, CDR2 LQKENI, per germline. Trimming removed 3 bases from V and 0 bases from J; junction bases left unmatched: 3. Here the CDR3 DNA reads TGTGCCAGCTCACCTAGGACAGGGGGCATGAACACTGAAGCTTTCTTT. Translated: CASSPRTGGMNTEAFF.

This clonotype was detected many times. J is TRBJ1-2 and V is TRBV6-5; D is uncertain. The germline V gene has CDR1 MNHEY and CDR2 SVGAGI. The length of the CDR3 is 13 residues. The V and J ends lost 8 bases and 10 bases respectively, with 20 bases between them. The CDR3 sequence: CASVYGSPPLYTF. Here the CDR3 DNA reads TGTGCCAGCGTGTACGGTTCCCCCCCCCTCTACACCTTC.

There are many counts of this clonotype. The gene calls are TRBV4-2 and TRBJ2-3, with 10 positions matching TRBD2. Trimming cost V 2 bases and J 6 bases; bases outside gene matches: 5. The CDR3 runs 15 residues. Germline V gives CDR1 LGHNA, CDR2 YNFKEQ. The CDR3 here is CASSQLLAGQDTQYF. DNA of the CDR3: TGTGCCAGCAGCCAACTACTAGCGGGGCAGGATACGCAGTATTTT.

This clonotype appeared many times. This chain connects TRBV6-5 to TRBJ1-6; 10 bases align to TRBD1. The V gene's germline CDR1 is MNHEY and CDR2 SVGAGI. V shed 6 bases and J 1 base; nucleotides not matched to a gene: 3. The CDR3 runs to 16 residues. CDR3 loop: CASRRTGGSYNSPLHF. The DNA of the CDR3 is TGTGCCAGCAGACGGACAGGGGGATCCTATAATTCACCCCTCCACTTT.

This clonotype was counted at least ten times. J is TRBJ2-7 and V is TRBV7-2; unclear D gene. The CDR3 has 15 residues. V was shortened by 1 base and J by 3 bases, with 13 bases between the two germline ends. Germline lookup yields CDR1 SGHTA and CDR2 FQGNSA. Here the CDR3 DNA reads TGTGCCAGCAGCTTAGGCCCCGGGTCCTTCTACGAGCAGTACTTC. Amino acids: CASSLGPGSFYEQYF. Full variable domain (remainder filled in from reference TRBV7-2 and TRBJ2-7): GAGVSQSPSNKVTEKGKDVELRCDPISGHTALYWYRQSLGQGLEFLIYFQGNSAPDKSGLPSDRFSAERTGGSVSTLTIQRTQQEDSAVYLCASSLGPGSFYEQYFGPGTRLTVT.

This clonotype came up many times. This chain joins TRBV7-2 and TRBJ2-5; D ambiguous. Looked up from germline, CDR1 is SGHTA and CDR2 is FQGNSA. CDR3 size: 11 residues. Trimming took 5 bases from V and 5 from J, leaving 6 bases between them. DNA of the CDR3: TGTGCCAGCAGCCAGGCGGAGACCCAGTACTTC. Its translation: CASSQAETQYF.

Many counts were recorded for this clonotype. The genes are TRBV10-1 and TRBJ2-3; TRBD2 agrees at 8 bases. The CDR3 totals 16 residues. Germline V gene sequence: CDR1 WNHNN, CDR2 SYGVQD (reference sequence). The J segment lost 5 bases and the V segment lost 4 bases, leaving 11 bases of the junction unmatched. CDR3 sequence: CASSGSSGTRIDTQYF. The CDR3 nucleotides are TGCGCCAGCAGTGGATCATCCGGGACTAGGATAGATACGCAGTATTTT.

This clonotype showed up many times. For the CDR3, the DNA is TGTGCCAGCAGCCCGGGGACAGGGACCGGCAATCAGCCCCAGCATTTT. It is translated as CASSPGTGTGNQPQHF. V and J are TRBV4-2 and TRBJ1-5, with 9 bases aligning to TRBD1. From germline, CDR1 is LGHNA and CDR2 YNFKEQ. Unmatched junction bases numbered 6, after V lost 4 bases and J lost 2 bases. The CDR3 is 16 residues long.